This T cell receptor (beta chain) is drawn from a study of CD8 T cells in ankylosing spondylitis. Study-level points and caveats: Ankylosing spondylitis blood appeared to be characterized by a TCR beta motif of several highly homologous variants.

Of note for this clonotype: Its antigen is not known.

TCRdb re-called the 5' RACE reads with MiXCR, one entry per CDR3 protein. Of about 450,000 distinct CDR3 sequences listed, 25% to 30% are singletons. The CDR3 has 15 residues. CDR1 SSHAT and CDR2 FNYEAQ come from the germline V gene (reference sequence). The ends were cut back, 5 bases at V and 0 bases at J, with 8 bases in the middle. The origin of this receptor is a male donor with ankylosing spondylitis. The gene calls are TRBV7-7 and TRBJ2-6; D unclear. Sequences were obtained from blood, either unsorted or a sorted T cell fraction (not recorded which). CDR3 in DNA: TGTGCCAGCAGCACCGCCGGCTCTGGGGCCAACGTCCTGACTTTC. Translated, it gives CASSTAGSGANVLTF.